The sequence of this TCR beta chain was determined in a study of beta chain features in type 1 diabetes. General study points: There was no resolution here of whether HLA type influences TCRB rearrangement. Equally in patients and controls, shorter templates might have been favored by PCR. Among patients, naive, central memory and Treg TCRB repertoires appeared more similar than among healthy donors.

Purity exceeding 95% was reached by all sorted populations. As every portion of the isolated RNA was reverse transcribed, the sequencing read expressed TCRB transcripts. TCRdb's table, derived via immunoSEQ multiplex PCR, lists solely in-frame clones and lacks some. The sample has 250,000 to 350,000 clones, about 11% seen once. The CDR3 length is 21 residues. Losses at the gene ends were 3 bases for V and 0 bases for J; bases not matched to a gene: 14. In germline, CDR1 is SQVTM, CDR2 ANQGSEA. The sample holds a few counts of this clone. Its specificity is unknown. Sequenced material: naive CD4+ T cells from blood. The rearrangement uses TRBV29-1 and TRBJ2-1, with TRBD2 identical over 16 bases. This sequence was found in a woman aged 25 to 39 in good health. The DNA of the CDR3 is TGCAGCGTTGAGAAGCTCGCGGGACTAGCGGGAGGGCAGGGCTCCTACAATGAGCAGTTCTTC. Amino acids: CSVEKLAGLAGGQGSYNEQFF.